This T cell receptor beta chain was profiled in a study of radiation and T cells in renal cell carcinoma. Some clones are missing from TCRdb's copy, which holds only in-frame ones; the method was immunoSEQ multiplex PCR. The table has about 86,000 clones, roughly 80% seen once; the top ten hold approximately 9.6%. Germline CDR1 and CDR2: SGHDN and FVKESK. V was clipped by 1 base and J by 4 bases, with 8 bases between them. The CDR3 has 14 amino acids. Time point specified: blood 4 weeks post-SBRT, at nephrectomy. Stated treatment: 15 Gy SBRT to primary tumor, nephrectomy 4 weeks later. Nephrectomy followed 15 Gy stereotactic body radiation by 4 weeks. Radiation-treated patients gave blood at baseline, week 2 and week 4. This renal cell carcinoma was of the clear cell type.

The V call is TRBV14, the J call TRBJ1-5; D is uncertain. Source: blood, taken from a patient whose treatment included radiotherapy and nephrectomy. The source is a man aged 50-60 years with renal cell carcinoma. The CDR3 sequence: CASSQAGENQPQHF. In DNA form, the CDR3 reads TGTGCCAGCAGCCAAGCCGGGGAGAATCAGCCCCAGCATTTT.